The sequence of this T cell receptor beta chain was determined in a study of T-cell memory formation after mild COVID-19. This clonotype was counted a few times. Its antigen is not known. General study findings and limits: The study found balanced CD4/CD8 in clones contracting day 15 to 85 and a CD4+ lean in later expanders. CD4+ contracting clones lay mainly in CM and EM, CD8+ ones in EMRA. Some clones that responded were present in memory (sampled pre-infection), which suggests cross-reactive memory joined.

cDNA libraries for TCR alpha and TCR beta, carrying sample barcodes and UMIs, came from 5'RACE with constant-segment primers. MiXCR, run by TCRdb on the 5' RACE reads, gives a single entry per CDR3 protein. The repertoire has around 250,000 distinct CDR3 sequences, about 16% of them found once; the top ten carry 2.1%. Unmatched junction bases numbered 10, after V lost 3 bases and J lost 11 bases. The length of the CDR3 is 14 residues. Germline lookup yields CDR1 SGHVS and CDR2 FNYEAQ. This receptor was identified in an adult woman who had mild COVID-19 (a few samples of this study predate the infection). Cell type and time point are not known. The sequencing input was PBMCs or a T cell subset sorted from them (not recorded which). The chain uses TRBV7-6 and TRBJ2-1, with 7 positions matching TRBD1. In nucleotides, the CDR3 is TGTGCCAGCAGCTTGGGGACAGCCACAACCCAGCAGTTCTTC. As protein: CASSLGTATTQQFF.